Listed below are T cell receptor beta chains from one sample, sequenced in a study of immune evolution from preneoplasia to lung adenocarcinoma. Assay used: immunoSEQ multiplex PCR; TCRdb lists only in-frame clones, some missing. Among roughly 2,700 clones listed, 81% were seen once. The sample comprised FFPE adjacent normal lung tissue. The receptors were sampled from a person aged 60-80 years with lung adenocarcinoma. Both conserved end residues are part of each CDR3. D genes are given only for firm matches. A row's size may be missing; if present it is once, few, many or a size class.

size: .
J: TRBJ2-5
V: TRBV4-1
D: .
CDR3: CASRHREGETQYF
DNA: TGCGCCAGCAGACACAGGGAGGGAGAGACCCAGTACTTC

size: .
J: TRBJ2-3
V: TRBV7-9
D: .
CDR3: CASTPTGTDTQYF
DNA: TGTGCCAGCACCCCCACAGGTACAGATACGCAGTATTTT

size: .
J: TRBJ2-7
V: TRBV11-3
D: .
CDR3: CASSKRTRMDEQYF
DNA: TGTGCCAGCAGCAAAAGGACAAGAATGGACGAGCAGTACTTC

size: .
J: TRBJ1-1
V: TRBV5-1
D: .
CDR3: CASSLVVSNTEAFF
DNA: TGCGCCAGCAGCTTGGTGGTGTCGAACACTGAAGCTTTCTTT

size: .
J: TRBJ2-7
V: TRBV10-3
D: TRBD1
CDR3: CAITTGQGYEQYF
DNA: TGTGCCATCACTACGGGACAGGGCTACGAGCAGTACTTC

size: .
J: TRBJ2-2
V: TRBV11-3
D: TRBD2
CDR3: CASAGLAGFNTGELFF
DNA: TGTGCCAGCGCGGGACTAGCGGGATTTAACACCGGGGAGCTGTTTTTT

size: .
J: TRBJ2-7
V: TRBV5-1
D: TRBD1
CDR3: CASSMTGESYEQYF
DNA: TGCGCCAGCAGCATGACAGGGGAATCCTACGAGCAGTACTTC

size: large
J: TRBJ1-5
V: TRBV7-6
D: TRBD1
CDR3: CASSKQGTDQPQHF
DNA: TGTGCCAGCAGCAAACAGGGGACGGATCAGCCCCAGCATTTT

size: .
J: TRBJ1-1
V: TRBV30
D: .
CDR3: CAWNQRLGNLGTEAFF
DNA: TGTGCCTGGAATCAGAGGCTGGGCAATCTGGGCACTGAAGCTTTCTTT

size: .
J: TRBJ1-1
V: TRBV7-3
D: .
CDR3: CASSFRQNTEAFF
DNA: TGTGCCAGCAGCTTCAGACAGAACACTGAAGCTTTCTTT

size: .
J: TRBJ2-7
V: TRBV29-1
D: .
CDR3: CSVEDSGAYEQYF
DNA: TGCAGCGTTGAAGATTCCGGGGCATACGAGCAGTACTTC

size: few
J: TRBJ2-1
V: TRBV28
D: .
CDR3: CASSSEGRSYSDEQFF
DNA: TGTGCCAGCAGTTCGGAGGGCCGGTCGTATTCCGATGAGCAGTTCTTC

size: few
J: TRBJ1-1
V: TRBV5-1
D: .
CDR3: CASRDGTELNTEAFF
DNA: TGCGCCAGCAGGGACGGGACCGAATTGAACACTGAAGCTTTCTTT

size: once
J: TRBJ2-2
V: TRBV7-3
D: .
CDR3: CASSLTMGTGELFF
DNA: TGTGCCAGCAGCTTAACAATGGGTACCGGGGAGCTGTTTTTT

size: once
J: TRBJ1-5
V: TRBV11-2
D: .
CDR3: CASSQGLDNQPQHF
DNA: TGTGCCAGCAGCCAAGGACTGGACAATCAGCCCCAGCATTTT

size: .
J: TRBJ2-3
V: TRBV7-6
D: .
CDR3: CASSTGLTDTQYF
DNA: TGTGCCAGCAGCACGGGACTCACAGATACGCAGTATTTT

size: .
J: TRBJ2-1
V: TRBV11-3
D: .
CDR3: CASSLAASSYNEQFF
DNA: TGTGCCAGCAGCTTAGCGGCTTCCTCCTACAATGAGCAGTTCTTC

size: .
J: TRBJ2-5
V: TRBV2
D: TRBD2
CDR3: CASSKPPTTSGPQETQYF
DNA: TGTGCCAGCAGCAAACCCCCCACGACTAGCGGTCCCCAAGAGACCCAGTACTTC

size: .
J: TRBJ1-1
V: TRBV11-2
D: .
CDR3: CASSLQVDGNTEAFF
DNA: TGTGCCAGCAGCTTGCAGGTTGATGGAAACACTGAAGCTTTCTTT

size: .
J: TRBJ2-3
V: TRBV5-1
D: .
CDR3: CSSSLGGRDLDTQYF
DNA: TGCTCCAGCAGCCTAGGTGGGCGGGATTTAGATACGCAGTATTTT